The present TCR beta chain was sequenced within a study of blood T cell repertoires in COVID-19 (dated by TCRdb to 2020 to 2021). A note on the overall study: Collaborator samples came from the United States, Italy and Spain and covered acute and convalescent phases of COVID-19. Sample metadata almost always included a de-identified subject ID, COVID-19 status, age in years and sex. The dataset comprised deeply sampled blood TCRbeta repertoires from subjects exposed to, actively infected with, or recovered from COVID-19. The samples were drawn from the first 160 participants of the ongoing ImmuneRACE study and from 1,254 subjects provided by 6 global collaborators. The material from the prospective study consisted of cDNA or gDNA derived from T cells, B-cell-depleted T cells, or PBMCs. The repertoires were made available in a free public database intended to serve as a resource for research on the immune response to SARS-CoV-2. HLA class I and class II types, where available, came from metadata supplied by the sample provider rather than from assay-based typing.

Each collaborating institution followed its own protocols to collect whole blood in K2EDTA tubes. For TCRbeta analysis, collaborator samples were shipped as frozen whole blood, as isolated PBMCs, or as DNA extracted from either sample type. Details on this clone: Its antigen has not been determined. Per-base quality was not reported, and no clone a single base away is much larger than it.

The germline V gene encodes CDR1 LNHDA and CDR2 SQIVND (reference sequence). The CDR3 sequence holds 18 residues, the cysteine and phenylalanine included. The CDR3 DNA has 54 bases and is translated from base 1. V is cut back by 5 bases and J by 0 bases, with 8 bases in the junction unmatched. The study at large found these results: Clinical and demographic metadata were provided uncurated, with the amount varying by source and participant.

The immunoSEQ Assay, a bias-controlled multiplex PCR, was used to amplify TCRbeta CDR3 regions from genomic DNA. Per the authors' processing: The number of nucleated cells in each sample was estimated from the amplification of reference gene primers within the assay. To quantify the absolute abundance of each unique TCRbeta CDR3 rearrangement, sequence reads were collapsed and filtered. For each sample, productive Simpson clonality was calculated by taking the square root of Simpson's diversity index across productive rearrangements. TCRdb limited this immuneACCESS table to in-frame rearrangements with V and J called. A share of clones is missing; checked studies link under half to unresolved V genes, and the rest is unexplained. The DNA gave D and trimming, while V, J and clone size come from that table. This sample holds tens of thousands of clones; about nine tenths were observed only once. The ten largest make up around 7% of the sample.

The sequence was obtained from a woman in her sixties with active or convalescent COVID-19. This chain is built from TRBV19 and TRBJ2-1; 12 central bases correspond to TRBD2. The sequenced sample consisted of peripheral blood. The sequence in DNA is TGTGCCAGTAGTCCTACTAGCGGGGGGCGATACTCCTACAATGAGCAGTTCTTC. The encoded protein is CASSPTSGGRYSYNEQFF.